This T cell receptor beta chain was sequenced in a study of Graves' ophthalmopathy and Graves' hyperthyroidism. Findings and limits, study-wide: Distinction of ophthalmopathy from stable hyperthyroidism by a 13-signature model reached approximately 89% sensitivity and more than 65% specificity.

The V end lost 4 bases, the J end lost 4 bases, and 20 bases lay between the germline ends. The CDR3 extends over 16 amino acids. CDR1 and CDR2 (germline): SGHDT, YYEEEE. Amplification targeted the TCR beta CDR3 regions, with RNA transcripts as the source material. A first-round RT-PCR used HTBI primers, followed by a second-round multiplex PCR. A single record per CDR3 protein comes from TCRdb applying MiXCR to the multiplex PCR reads. The sample includes about 740,000 distinct CDR3 sequences, around 40% of them seen just once. Points on this clonotype: Its antigen is as yet unknown.

Specimen: peripheral blood. The source is an adult man with Graves' ophthalmopathy. The chain is built from TRBV5-6 and TRBJ1-2; D is undetermined. The CDR3 spells CASSTKFGQNPYGYTF. CDR3 coding DNA: TGTGCCAGCAGCACAAAGTTCGGGCAGAACCCCTATGGCTACACCTTC.